This TCR beta chain was sequenced during a study of control samples from healthy donors and cancer patients. The repertoire was sequenced with immunoSEQ multiplex PCR; TCRdb's copy has only in-frame clones and lacks some. The sample shows over 70,000 clones, roughly nine tenths of them seen only once. The CDR3 sequence is 18 residues long. Deletions cut 5 bases from V and 10 bases from J, with 28 bases between. Germline V gene data show CDR1 as SGHTS and CDR2 as YDEGEE. The clonotype comes from a woman aged 60-75 years in good health. The sample was blood. J is TRBJ1-6 and V is TRBV5-8; TRBD1 is a possible D gene (6 bases). CDR3 bases: TGTGCCAGCAGTCGAAGTCTACGAACAGGGAGAGTAGGATCACCCCTCCACTTT. Residues: CASSRSLRTGRVGSPLHF.